This T cell receptor (beta chain) was recovered during a study of blood T cell repertoires in COVID-19. Study as a whole: Acute-phase and convalescent COVID-19 samples originated in the United States, Italy and Spain. Sources were T cells, B-cell-depleted T cells, or PBMCs; the material itself was cDNA or gDNA.

A single count supports this clone. In the original analysis: Amplified reference gene primers provided the basis for estimating nucleated cell counts. TCRdb keeps only in-frame clones here, not all; method: immunoSEQ multiplex PCR. V, J and clone size derive from that table, while D and trimming were established from the DNA sequence. This sample has about 55,000 clones, with 90% found just once. The ends were cut back, 3 bases at V and 1 base at J, with 16 bases in the middle. Germline CDR1 and CDR2: SQVTM and ANQGSEA. The CDR3 consists of 15 residues. Specimen: peripheral blood. The clonotype comes from a human donor with active COVID-19. The donor label of this sample is uncertain. The chain is built from TRBV29-1 and TRBJ2-7; perhaps TRBD2 as D (6 bases). CDR3 in amino acids: CSVEKLGGESYEQYF. The CDR3 DNA follows: TGCAGCGTTGAGAAGTTGGGGGGTGAATCCTACGAGCAGTACTTC.